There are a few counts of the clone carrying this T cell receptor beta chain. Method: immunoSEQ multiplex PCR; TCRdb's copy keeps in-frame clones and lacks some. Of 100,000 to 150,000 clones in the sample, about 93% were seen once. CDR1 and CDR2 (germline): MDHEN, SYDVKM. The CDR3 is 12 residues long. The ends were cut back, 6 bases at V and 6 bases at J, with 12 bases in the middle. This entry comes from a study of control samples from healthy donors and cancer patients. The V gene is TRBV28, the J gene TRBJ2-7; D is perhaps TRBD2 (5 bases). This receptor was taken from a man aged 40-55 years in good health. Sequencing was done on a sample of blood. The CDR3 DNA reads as TGTGCCAGCAGCACCCGGGGAAGCGAGCAGTACTTC. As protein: CASSTRGSEQYF.